The next 16 T cell receptor beta chains were all read from a single sample in a study of blood T cell repertoires in COVID-19. Profiling relied on immunoSEQ multiplex PCR, and the TCRdb table lists in-frame clones only, not all of them. This sample carries over 250,000 clones, 85% to 90% of them seen once, and the ten largest clones take 13%. Sequencing used peripheral blood. The receptors were sampled from a human donor in a cohort sampled during active COVID-19.

The rearrangement links TRBV6-5 to TRBJ1-3; D is unclear. V lost 4 bases and J lost 0, with 4 bases in between. CDR1 and CDR2 from the germline V gene are MNHEY and SVGAGI. The CDR3 covers 13 residues. CDR3 residues: CASSLYSGNTIYF. The CDR3 DNA is TGTGCCAGCAGTTTGTACTCTGGAAACACCATATATTTT.

This chain uses TRBV7-9 with TRBJ2-3; 8 nucleotides agree with TRBD2. The CDR3 contains 19 residues. Germline CDR1 is SEHNR and CDR2 is FQNEAQ (reference sequence). Trimming removed 4 bases from V and 4 bases from J; junction bases left unmatched: 19. CDR3 sequence reads: CASSYPIGAGTSDPDTQYF. The CDR3 DNA reads TGTGCCAGCAGCTACCCTATTGGGGCCGGGACTAGTGATCCAGATACGCAGTATTTT.

The gene calls are TRBV7-2 and TRBJ2-3; 9 bases align to TRBD2. Germline CDR1 reads SGHTA; CDR2 reads FQGNSA. The V segment lost 5 bases and the J segment 0 bases; nucleotides outside the gene matches: 6. CDR3 length: 16 residues. The CDR3 spells CASSLTLAGSTDTQYF. The CDR3, as DNA: TGTGCCAGCAGCCTTACCCTAGCGGGAAGCACAGATACGCAGTATTTT.

This chain links TRBV3-1 (or the pseudogene TRBV3-2) with TRBJ1-2; D is unresolved. The CDR3 totals 12 residues. Trimming left V 1 base short and J 2 bases short, with 2 bases between. CDR1 and CDR2 (germline): LGHDT, YNNKEL (reference sequence). For the CDR3, the DNA is TGTGCCAGCAGCCAAGCGAACTATGGCTACACCTTC. Its protein is CASSQANYGYTF.

The chain links TRBV5-5 to TRBJ2-2; 11 nucleotides agree with TRBD2. Trimming took 4 bases from V and 6 from J; bases not matched to a gene: 5. CDR3 size: 15 residues. CDR1 SGHKS and CDR2 YYEKEE come from the germline V gene (reference sequence). CDR3 nucleotide sequence: TGTGCCAGCAGCAAGACTAGCGGGGACCCCGGGGAGCTGTTTTTT. As protein: CASSKTSGDPGELFF.

This chain links TRBV5-4 with TRBJ2-1; TRBD2 matches at 10 bases. This CDR3 is built from 15 residues. The ends lost 4 bases at V and 8 bases at J; junction bases unmatched: 9. Germline assignment: CDR1 SGHNT and CDR2 YYREEE (reference sequence). The CDR3 DNA reads as TGTGCCAGCAGCGCGGCACTAGCGGGAACAGATGAGCAGTTCTTC. Protein: CASSAALAGTDEQFF.

The chain recombines TRBV5-4 with TRBJ2-5, with D maybe TRBD2 (5 bases). The CDR3 spans 12 residues. Germline assignment: CDR1 SGHNT and CDR2 YYREEE (reference sequence). Trimming cost V 0 bases and J 5 bases, with 5 bases left between them. CDR3 in DNA: TGTGCCAGCAGCTTGGCGGGGGAGACCCAGTACTTC. Protein product: CASSLAGETQYF.

V and J are TRBV28 and TRBJ1-4; D perhaps matches TRBD1 (6 bases). Trimming pared 3 bases from V and 2 bases from J, leaving 22 bases between. The CDR3 covers 19 residues. Germline values: CDR1 MDHEN, CDR2 SYDVKM. CDR3 sequence reads: CASSFTGIRRLQTNEKLFF. CDR3 bases: TGTGCCAGCAGTTTCACAGGGATTAGGCGACTGCAGACTAATGAAAAACTGTTTTTT.

The J gene is TRBJ2-5, the V gene TRBV10-2, with no clear D. Trimming left V 8 bases short and J 7 bases short, with 23 bases between. Germline lookup yields CDR1 WSHSY and CDR2 SAAADI. The CDR3 consists of 15 residues. In DNA, the CDR3 is TGCGCCAGCTCAACCCCCCCCGGCCGGGTCTTGACCCAGTACTTC. It translates to CASSTPPGRVLTQYF.

V and J are TRBV25-1 and TRBJ2-1; 8 bases fit TRBD2. Trimming took 5 bases from V and 6 from J; bases not matched to a gene: 9. Germline V gene data show CDR1 as MGHDK and CDR2 as SYGVNS. The CDR3 totals 15 residues. The CDR3 nucleotides are TGTGCCAGCAGTACCTCCCGGACTAGCTTCAATGAGCAGTTCTTC. It is translated as CASSTSRTSFNEQFF.

This clone was seen more than once but under ten times. This chain uses TRBV18 with TRBJ2-2; 8 nucleotides match TRBD1. In germline, CDR1 is KGHSH, CDR2 LQKENI. The CDR3 is 16 residues long. The J segment lost 5 bases and the V segment lost 3 bases, leaving 8 bases of the junction unmatched. CDR3 DNA: TGTGCCAGCTCACCCAGGACAGGGCTGGTGACCGGGGAGCTGTTTTTT. Its translation: CASSPRTGLVTGELFF.

The chain links TRBV3-1 (or the pseudogene TRBV3-2) to TRBJ1-4; D gene unclear. This CDR3 contains 11 residues. Looked up from germline, CDR1 is LGHDT and CDR2 is YNNKEL (reference sequence). With 1 base removed from V and 14 bases from J, the gap between germline ends came to 8 bases. The CDR3 nucleotides are TGTGCCAGCAGCCAAGCGAGTAATCTGTTTTTT. It codes for CASSQASNLFF.

The gene calls are TRBV14 and TRBJ2-7, with D possibly matching TRBD2 (5 bases). Germline-derived CDR1 and CDR2 are SGHDN and FVKESK. The CDR3 is 16 residues long. V lost 2 bases, J lost 7 bases, and 21 bases lay in between. CDR3 sequence (DNA): TGTGCCAGCAGCCAAATAGGGATTTCAGGCCGGGAAGAGCAGTACTTC. It translates to CASSQIGISGREEQYF.

The chain recombines TRBV10-2 with TRBJ2-7, with D unresolved. Germline V gene sequence: CDR1 WSHSY, CDR2 SAAADI. V lost 6 bases and J lost 5, with 14 bases in between. The CDR3 is 13 residues long. The CDR3: CASRGHSIDEQYF. CDR3 nucleotide sequence: TGCGCCAGCAGGGGCCACAGTATAGACGAGCAGTACTTC.

This chain joins TRBV4-1 and TRBJ2-4; 9 bases are a match to TRBD2. The CDR3 is made up of 17 amino acids. V shed 1 base, J shed 6 bases, and the junction held 10 bases outside the gene matches. Germline V CDR1 and CDR2: MGHRA, YSYEKL. Here the CDR3 DNA reads TGCGCCAGCAGCCAAGCGGCTGAAGCGGGAGGTGGAAACATTCAGTACTTC. Its translation: CASSQAAEAGGGNIQYF.

The chain employs TRBV6-5 and TRBJ2-1; the D gene is possibly TRBD1 (6 bases). The CDR3 is made up of 15 amino acids. V was cut by 5 bases and J by 8 bases, with 19 bases left in between. Germline V gene sequence: CDR1 MNHEY, CDR2 SVGAGI. The CDR3 here is CASSILQQGSHEQFF. CDR3 bases: TGTGCCAGCAGTATCCTCCAACAGGGTTCACATGAGCAGTTCTTC.